These T cell receptor beta chains were read from a single sample in a study of blood T cells in healthy people across ages. MiXCR was run by TCRdb on the 5' RACE reads, yielding one entry per CDR3 protein. The sample contains roughly 1,500,000 distinct CDR3 sequences, approximately 40% of which appear only once. Sequencing input: blood. The receptor source for this set is a woman under 30 in good health. The CDR3 runs from the conserved cysteine through the conserved F or W. Fields, in order: D gene, clone size, J gene, CDR3 length, V gene, CDR3 DNA, CDR3 protein. A D gene is named only where the DNA matches it firmly. Clone size is shown for a subset of rows, as once, few, many or a class of expanded clone.

>TRBD1|few|TRBJ2-1|16|TRBV5-1
TGCGCCAGCAGCCCTGGGGTGACAGGGGTCTACAATGAGCAGTTCTTC
CASSPGVTGVYNEQFF
>TRBD1|-|TRBJ1-1|12|TRBV10-3
TGTGCCATCAACTCAGGGGGCGCTGAAGCTTTCTTT
CAINSGGAEAFF
>TRBD2|-|TRBJ2-1|15|TRBV6-1
TGTGCCAGCAGTGAAGTGGGAGGGGCCCCCAATGAGCAGTTCTTC
CASSEVGGAPNEQFF
>-|few|TRBJ2-7|14|TRBV3-1
TGTGCCAGCAGCCAAGTACTAGAATCCTACGAGCAGTACTTC
CASSQVLESYEQYF
>-|few|TRBJ2-3|16|TRBV7-9
TGTGCCAGCAGCGATTTAGCTGGGGGGCACACAGATACGCAGTATTTT
CASSDLAGGHTDTQYF
>-|-|TRBJ2-7|14|TRBV20-1
TGCAGTGCTAGAGACGGGTTGGGGCCCGACGAGCAGTACTTC
CSARDGLGPDEQYF
>-|-|TRBJ2-7|13|TRBV2
TGTGCCAGCGCCCCAAGGGTACCCTACGAGCAGTACTTC
CASAPRVPYEQYF
>TRBD2|few|TRBJ2-1|15|TRBV6-6
TGTGCCAGCAGTTACTCGCGGGAGGTCCCCGGGGAGCAGTTCTTC
CASSYSREVPGEQFF
>TRBD2|few|TRBJ2-3|16|TRBV20-1
TGCAGTGCTAGTTTGTTAACTAGCGGGAGCACAGATACGCAGTATTTT
CSASLLTSGSTDTQYF
>-|few|TRBJ1-5|17|TRBV6-6
TGTGCCAGCAGTTACTTAAGACTTCAGATTAGCAATCAGCCCCAGCATTTT
CASSYLRLQISNQPQHF
>TRBD2|-|TRBJ2-1|17|TRBV20-1
TGCAGTGCTACCCGACTAGCGGGTGTTTCGACCTACAATGAGCAGTTCTTC
CSATRLAGVSTYNEQFF
>-|-|TRBJ2-1|13|TRBV7-9
TGTGCCTCCCAGGGGCAATCCTACAATGAGCAGTTCTTC
CASQGQSYNEQFF
>-|-|TRBJ1-4|14|TRBV6-6
TGTGCCAGCAGTCCCCGCGGGGGTGGGGAAAAACTGTTTTTT
CASSPRGGGEKLFF
>-|few|TRBJ2-3|13|TRBV9
TGTGCCAGCAGCGCTAAGGACACAGATACGCAGTATTTT
CASSAKDTDTQYF
>TRBD2|few|TRBJ2-7|15|TRBV3-1
TGTGCCAGCAGCCCCGTAGCGGGGGCGACCTACGAGCAGTACTTC
CASSPVAGATYEQYF
>-|-|TRBJ1-4|14|TRBV12-3/TRBV12-4
TGTGCCAGCAGTTTTCTCAGTAGCAATGAAAAACTGTTTTTT
CASSFLSSNEKLFF
>TRBD2|few|TRBJ2-7|14|TRBV10-2
TGCGCCAGCACGAGGCGGGAGAAATTGGACGAGCAGTACTTC
CASTRREKLDEQYF
>TRBD2|-|TRBJ2-3|15|TRBV7-8
TGTGCCAGCAGCCCCATAGCGGGAGTGGGAGATACGCAGTATTTT
CASSPIAGVGDTQYF
>-|-|TRBJ2-7|14|TRBV7-9
TGTGCCAGCAGCTTAGTCGGACAGTCCTACGAGCAGTACTTC
CASSLVGQSYEQYF
>-|few|TRBJ1-2|16|TRBV21-1
TGTGCCAGCAGCCCTGGGGGACAGGGTATTTTCTATGGCTACACCTTC
CASSPGGQGIFYGYTF
>-|-|TRBJ2-5|14|TRBV7-9
TGTGCCAGCAGCCTTAACGGGGGTCAAGGGACCCAGTACTTC
CASSLNGGQGTQYF
>-|-|TRBJ1-1|14|TRBV10-2
TGCGCCAGCCGAGGGGCAGCCATGAACACTGAAGCTTTCTTT
CASRGAAMNTEAFF
>TRBD1|-|TRBJ1-5|15|TRBV6-1
TGTGCCAGCAGTGCTCAACAGGGGGGTCGCCAGCCCCAGCATTTT
CASSAQQGGRQPQHF
>-|-|TRBJ2-1|17|TRBV4-1
TGCGCCAGCAGCCGGGCTGGTGCACAGAGCTCCTACAATGAGCAGTTCTTC
CASSRAGAQSSYNEQFF
>-|few|TRBJ2-3|14|TRBV7-8
TGTGCCAGCAGCTTATTGGCGGCCAGAGATACGCAGTATTTT
CASSLLAARDTQYF
>-|-|TRBJ1-1|14|TRBV12-5
TGTGCTAGTGGTCCCGGGGGGCATAGCACTGAAGCTTTCTTT
CASGPGGHSTEAFF
>TRBD1|-|TRBJ2-7|14|TRBV5-8
TGTGCCAGCGCCAGGGGGCCGAACTCCTACGAGCAGTACTTC
CASARGPNSYEQYF
>-|-|TRBJ2-6|15|TRBV7-3
TGTGCCAGTGGACTGTATCTCTCTGGGGCCAACGTCCTGACTTTC
CASGLYLSGANVLTF
>TRBD2|few|TRBJ2-4|12|TRBV29-1
TGCAGCGTGACAGCTGGGGGGGACATTCAGTACTTC
CSVTAGGDIQYF
>-|-|TRBJ1-2|12|TRBV3-1
TGTGCCAGCAGCCAGTATAGGGACAGCTACACCTTC
CASSQYRDSYTF
>TRBD2|-|TRBJ2-7|16|TRBV12-3/TRBV12-4
TGTGCCAGCAGATCCGGACCAGCGGGAGCCTCCTACGAGCAGTACTTC
CASRSGPAGASYEQYF
>-|-|TRBJ2-7|14|TRBV27
TGTGCCAGCACCCCTGGGGTGAATCTCCACGAGCAGTACTTC
CASTPGVNLHEQYF
>TRBD2|-|TRBJ2-1|16|TRBV12-5
TGTGCTAGTGGTTTGCGGGCTAGCGGGAGCTACAATGAGCAGTTCTTC
CASGLRASGSYNEQFF
>-|-|TRBJ1-6|15|TRBV28
TGTGCCAGCAGTTTACCGGACAGCGTTAATTCACCCCTCCACTTT
CASSLPDSVNSPLHF
>-|once|TRBJ1-1|13|TRBV10-1
TGCGCCAGCAGTGAATTGGCAAGAACTGAAGCTTTCTTT
CASSELARTEAFF
>-|few|TRBJ2-3|14|TRBV28
TGTGCCAGCAGTCCACCGTTACTCACAGATACGCAGTATTTT
CASSPPLLTDTQYF
>TRBD2|once|TRBJ2-3|13|TRBV7-2
TGTGCCAGCGGTAGCGGGGTAGTAGATACGCAGTATTTT
CASGSGVVDTQYF
>-|few|TRBJ2-3|12|TRBV9
TGTGCCAGCAACAGACACACAGATACGCAGTATTTT
CASNRHTDTQYF
>-|few|TRBJ2-3|13|TRBV20-1
TGCAGTGCTACCGTCGGGGCGGCAGATACGCAGTATTTT
CSATVGAADTQYF
>-|few|TRBJ2-7|13|TRBV20-1
TGCAGTGCTAGCCGACGTGTCCCCTACGAGCAGTACTTC
CSASRRVPYEQYF
>-|-|TRBJ1-4|20|TRBV5-1
TGCGCCAGCAGCTTTACCCTAACCCCAGGACAGACTTCAACTAATGAAAAACTGTTTTTT
CASSFTLTPGQTSTNEKLFF
>-|-|TRBJ2-5|15|TRBV5-1
TGCGCCAGCAGCTTGGGCTACTCGATCCAAGAGACCCAGTACTTC
CASSLGYSIQETQYF
>TRBD2|-|TRBJ2-7|15|TRBV27
TGTGCCAGCATCCTAGCGGCTAAGAAAGGTCTCGAGCAGTACTTC
CASILAAKKGLEQYF
>-|-|TRBJ2-5|14|TRBV29-1
TGCAGCGTTGCTTACGTCGGGAGTCGAGAGACCCAGTACTTC
CSVAYVGSRETQYF
>TRBD2|-|TRBJ2-5|16|TRBV27
TGTGCCAGCAGCTTCTGGGTCAGCGGGAATACAGAGACCCAGTACTTC
CASSFWVSGNTETQYF
>TRBD2|many|TRBJ2-5|13|TRBV2
TGTGCCAGCAGACCGACTAGCGGGGAGACCCAGTACTTC
CASRPTSGETQYF
>TRBD2|many|TRBJ2-2|15|TRBV6-4
TGTGCCAGCAGCCCTACTAGCGGGAACACCGGGGAGCTGTTTTTT
CASSPTSGNTGELFF
>-|few|TRBJ2-5|15|TRBV5-1
TGCGCCAGCAGCTTGTTCCGGGGCAGCGAGGAGACCCAGTACTTC
CASSLFRGSEETQYF